This TCR beta chain is drawn from a study of blood T cells in healthy people across ages. Overall study findings and caveats: Changes in expanded clonotypes were possibly confounded, as the CMV status of donors was unknown. Whereas aged donors had fewer naive CD4+ cells, long-lived donors had more of them and higher diversity.

Trimming removed 3 bases from V and 2 bases from J; junction bases left unmatched: 10. CDR1 is MGHRA, CDR2 YSYEKL, per germline. The CDR3 length is 17 residues. Using a J-beta primer mix together with a sample-barcoded 5' primer, a second PCR was run for roughly 6 to 11 cycles. Each of the cDNA molecules was tagged by a template-switch adaptor with 12 random nucleotides. Sequencing yielded, for each sample, at least 3 million paired-end reads carrying CDR3. TCRdb itself ran the 5' RACE reads through MiXCR, one entry per CDR3 protein. The profile shows roughly 2 million distinct CDR3 sequences, 49% of them singletons. The sample holds a few counts of this clonotype. Antigen unknown.

The TCR was taken from a woman aged 35 to 49 in good health. The material sequenced was blood. The rearrangement joins TRBV4-1 to TRBJ2-7, with 10 bases fitting TRBD2. Here the CDR3 reads CASSQIAGTSVPYEQYF. In DNA form, the CDR3 reads TGCGCCAGCAGCCAGATCGCCGGGACTAGCGTACCCTACGAGCAGTACTTC.